This T cell receptor (beta chain) was sequenced during a study of T cell responses to AZD1222 COVID-19 vaccine. Germline CDR1 DFQATT, CDR2 SNEGSKA (reference sequence). The CDR3 is made up of 16 amino acids. The V gene end was trimmed by 3 bases and the J gene end by 3 bases; junction bases not matched to a gene: 12. On this clone itself: The target antigen is unknown.

Repertoires were generated with immunoSEQ multiplex PCR, while TCRdb's copy carries only in-frame clones and drops some. Of roughly 150,000 clones listed, about nine tenths are singletons. Overall study findings and caveats: Clonal diversity was possibly underestimated, and the donors were mostly white British, with more females.

The chain carries TRBV20-1 and TRBJ2-7; 9 nucleotides agree with TRBD2. This receptor was identified in an adult in good health. The input for sequencing was peripheral blood, taken on day 0 of AZD1222 vaccination. Here the CDR3 DNA reads TGCAGTGCTAGTATGGTTTTTAGCGGGAGCAACTACGAGCAGTACTTC. It is translated as CSASMVFSGSNYEQYF.